These T cell receptor beta chains were read from a single sample in a study of cytomegalovirus exposure and HLA in healthy donors. Libraries were prepared by immunoSEQ multiplex PCR; TCRdb keeps only in-frame clonotypes and omits some of them. This table holds roughly 100,000 clones, around 82% found once. Sequenced input: PBMCs. These receptors came from a woman aged 18-35 years in good health and CMV-seropositive. The CDR3 runs from the conserved cysteine through the conserved F or W. The D gene is left open where the match is weak. Size is stated for part of the rows, as once, few or many counts, or as a class when the clone is expanded.

clone_size j_call d_call v_call cdr3_nt cdr3_aa
once TRBJ2-7 TRBD1 TRBV28 TGTGCCAGCAGTCCTCCCCGACAGGGCAACGAGCAGTACTTC CASSPPRQGNEQYF
once TRBJ1-1 TRBD1 TRBV19 TGTGCCAGTCACCTCAGGGGGCTCACTGAAGCTTTCTTT CASHLRGLTEAFF
. TRBJ2-7 . TRBV21-1 TGTGCCAGCAGCAAAGTGAGTTACGAGCAGTACTTC CASSKVSYEQYF
. TRBJ1-2 TRBD1 TRBV5-6 TGTGCCAGCAGTGGACAGGGGACCTATGGCTACACCTTC CASSGQGTYGYTF
. TRBJ2-5 . TRBV5-1 TGCGCCAGCAGCTTGGGACCGGGACAGATCCGGGAGGAGACCCAGTACTTC CASSLGPGQIREETQYF
. TRBJ1-5 . TRBV18 TGTGCCAGCTCACCCTTTAATAGGCAGGGCCCCAATCAGCCCCAGCATTTT CASSPFNRQGPNQPQHF
few TRBJ2-7 TRBD1 TRBV7-6 TGTGCCAGCAGCTTAACCCAGGGACAGGGTTTCTACGAGCAGTACTTC CASSLTQGQGFYEQYF
. TRBJ2-1 TRBD1 TRBV11-2 TGTGCCAGCAGCCCCCAGACAGGGGCATCCTACAATGAGCAGTTCTTC CASSPQTGASYNEQFF
. TRBJ2-7 TRBD1 TRBV5-1 TGCGCCAGCAGCTTTGGACAGGACTCCTACGAGCAGTACTTC CASSFGQDSYEQYF
. TRBJ1-3 TRBD1 TRBV5-4 TGTGCCAGCAGCTTGGACCCGGGACAGGGGGCAGGAAACACCATATATTTT CASSLDPGQGAGNTIYF
. TRBJ2-3 TRBD2 TRBV7-2 TGTGCCAGCAGCCGACTAGCGGGGCTATTTAAGAGGGCCACAGATACGCAGTATTTT CASSRLAGLFKRATDTQYF
few TRBJ2-7 TRBD2 TRBV6-1 TGTGCCAGCAGGACTAGCGGGAAATACGAGCAGTACTTC CASRTSGKYEQYF
few TRBJ2-1 . TRBV7-8 TGTGCCAGCAGCCCCCCGCTGCGCTTTAGCTCCTACAATGAGCAGTTCTTC CASSPPLRFSSYNEQFF
few TRBJ1-2 . TRBV12-1 TGTGCCAGCAAATTATCCGGGACAGACAACTATGGCTACACCTTC CASKLSGTDNYGYTF
few TRBJ1-1 . TRBV28 TGTGCCAGCAGTTCCAAGACAGGCCGTGCTGTTTTCTTT CASSSKTGRAVFF
. TRBJ2-7 TRBD2 TRBV6-6 TGTGCCAGCAGTCCGTTAGCGGGTAACTCCTACGAGCAGTACTTC CASSPLAGNSYEQYF
. TRBJ2-1 TRBD2 TRBV29-1 TGCAGCGCCGAGGCACTAGCGGGACCCCCCTCCTACAATGAGCAGTTCTTC CSAEALAGPPSYNEQFF
. TRBJ2-5 TRBD2 TRBV29-1 TGCAGCGTTAGCGGGAACACCGCCCAAGAGACCCAGTACTTC CSVSGNTAQETQYF
. TRBJ2-3 TRBD2 TRBV5-1 TGCGCCAGCAGCTTCCTCGGGACTAGCGGGAGCAACACAGATACGCAGTATTTT CASSFLGTSGSNTDTQYF
. TRBJ2-3 . TRBV15 TGTGCCACCAGCGAGGGGGGGACAGATACGCAGTATTTT CATSEGGTDTQYF
few TRBJ2-2 TRBD2 TRBV27 TGTGCCAGCAGTTTAAGAGCGGGGGGAACCGGGGAGCTGTTTTTT CASSLRAGGTGELFF
few TRBJ1-5 TRBD1 TRBV10-3 TGTGCCATCAGCCCATCAGGGGGAGATCAGCCCCAGCATTTT CAISPSGGDQPQHF
. TRBJ2-7 . TRBV18 TGTGCCAGCTCACCACAATCAGGCAACGAGCAGTACTTC CASSPQSGNEQYF
. TRBJ2-7 . TRBV5-4 TGTGCCAGCAGCCCCGGGGGGCAGGGAAGGGACGAGCAGTACTTC CASSPGGQGRDEQYF
. TRBJ2-7 TRBD2 TRBV6-6 TGTGCCAGCAGTGGACTAGCGGGGGGGCTCACCTACGAGCAGTACTTC CASSGLAGGLTYEQYF
. TRBJ1-1 . TRBV9 TGTGCCAGCGGTGGGGGGAATCGTTTCCCCTTGCATAACGATGAAGCTTTCTTT CASGGGNRFPLHNDEAFF